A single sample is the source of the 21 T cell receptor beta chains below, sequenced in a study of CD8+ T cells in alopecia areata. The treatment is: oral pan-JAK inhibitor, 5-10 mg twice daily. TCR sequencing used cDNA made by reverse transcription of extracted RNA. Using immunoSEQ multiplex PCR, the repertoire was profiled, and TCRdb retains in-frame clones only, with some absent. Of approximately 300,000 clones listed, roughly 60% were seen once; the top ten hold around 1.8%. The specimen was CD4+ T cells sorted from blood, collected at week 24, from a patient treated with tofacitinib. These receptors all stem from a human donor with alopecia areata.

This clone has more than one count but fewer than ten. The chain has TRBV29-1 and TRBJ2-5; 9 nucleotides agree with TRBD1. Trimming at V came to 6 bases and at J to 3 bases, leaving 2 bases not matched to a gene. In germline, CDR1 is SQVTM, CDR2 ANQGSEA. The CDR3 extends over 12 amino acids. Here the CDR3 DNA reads TGCAGCGTGAGACAGGGGGAAGAGACCCAGTACTTC. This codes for CSVRQGEETQYF.

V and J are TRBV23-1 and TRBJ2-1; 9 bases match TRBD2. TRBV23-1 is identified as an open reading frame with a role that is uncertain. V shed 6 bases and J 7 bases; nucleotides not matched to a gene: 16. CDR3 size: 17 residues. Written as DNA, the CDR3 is TGCGCCAGCAGACAACTCCCGGCGGGGGGGCCGAGTAATGAGCAGTTCTTC. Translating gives CASRQLPAGGPSNEQFF.

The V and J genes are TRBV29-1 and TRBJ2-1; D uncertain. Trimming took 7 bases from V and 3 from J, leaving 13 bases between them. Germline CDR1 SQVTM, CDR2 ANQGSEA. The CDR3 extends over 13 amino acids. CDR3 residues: CSGSRQDYNEQFF. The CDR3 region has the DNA TGCAGCGGCTCCCGCCAAGACTACAATGAGCAGTTCTTC.

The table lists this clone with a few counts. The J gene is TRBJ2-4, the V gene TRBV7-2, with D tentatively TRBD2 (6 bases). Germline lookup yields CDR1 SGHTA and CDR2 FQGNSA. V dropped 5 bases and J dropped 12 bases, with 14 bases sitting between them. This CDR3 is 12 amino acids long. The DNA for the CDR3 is TGTGCCAGCAGCCCCCTGGTGGGGGGTCAGTACTTC. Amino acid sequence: CASSPLVGGQYF.

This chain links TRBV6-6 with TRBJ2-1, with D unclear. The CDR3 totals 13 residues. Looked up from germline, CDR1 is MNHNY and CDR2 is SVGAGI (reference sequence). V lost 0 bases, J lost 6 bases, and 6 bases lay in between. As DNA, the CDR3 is TGTGCCAGCAGTTACTCGAAAAGCAATGAGCAGTTCTTC. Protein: CASSYSKSNEQFF.

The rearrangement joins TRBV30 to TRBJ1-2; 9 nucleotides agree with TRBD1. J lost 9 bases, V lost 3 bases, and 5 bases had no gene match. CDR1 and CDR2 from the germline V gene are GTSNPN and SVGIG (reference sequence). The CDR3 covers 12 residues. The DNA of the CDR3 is TGTGCCTGGAGCGGGGACAGGGCCCGCTACACCTTC. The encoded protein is CAWSGDRARYTF. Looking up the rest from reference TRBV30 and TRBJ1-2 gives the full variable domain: SQTIHQWPATLVQPVGSPLSLECTVEGTSNPNLYWYRQAAGRGLQLLFYSVGIGQISSEVPQNLSASRPQDRQFILSSKKLLLSDSGFYLCAWSGDRARYTFGSGTRLTVV.

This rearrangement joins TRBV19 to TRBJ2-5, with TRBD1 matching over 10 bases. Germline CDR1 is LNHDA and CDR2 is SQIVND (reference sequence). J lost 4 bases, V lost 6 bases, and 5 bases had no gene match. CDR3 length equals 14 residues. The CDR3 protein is CASRTTGGGETQYF. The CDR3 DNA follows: TGTGCCAGTAGGACGACAGGGGGCGGAGAGACCCAGTACTTC.

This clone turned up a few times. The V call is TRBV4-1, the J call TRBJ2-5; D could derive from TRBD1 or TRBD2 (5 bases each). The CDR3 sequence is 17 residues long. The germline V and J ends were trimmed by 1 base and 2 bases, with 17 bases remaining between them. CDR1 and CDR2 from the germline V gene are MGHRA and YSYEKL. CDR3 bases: TGCGCCAGCAGCCAAGGCCGGGGACCGAGTCATCAAGAGACCCAGTACTTC. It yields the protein CASSQGRGPSHQETQYF.

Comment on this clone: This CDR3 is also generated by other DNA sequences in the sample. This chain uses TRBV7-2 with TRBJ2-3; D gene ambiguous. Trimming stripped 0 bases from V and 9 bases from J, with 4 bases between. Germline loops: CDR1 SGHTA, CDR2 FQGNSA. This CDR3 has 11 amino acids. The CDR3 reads CASSLADTQYF. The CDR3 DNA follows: TGTGCCAGCAGCTTAGCGGACACGCAGTATTTT. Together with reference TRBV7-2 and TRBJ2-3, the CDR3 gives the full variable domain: GAGVSQSPSNKVTEKGKDVELRCDPISGHTALYWYRQSLGQGLEFLIYFQGNSAPDKSGLPSDRFSAERTGGSVSTLTIQRTQQEDSAVYLCASSLADTQYFGPGTRLTVL.

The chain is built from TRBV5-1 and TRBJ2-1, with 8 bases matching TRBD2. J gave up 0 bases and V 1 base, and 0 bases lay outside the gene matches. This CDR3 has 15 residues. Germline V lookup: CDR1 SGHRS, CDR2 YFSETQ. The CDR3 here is CASSLTSGSYNEQFF. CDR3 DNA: TGCGCCAGCAGCTTGACTAGCGGCTCCTACAATGAGCAGTTCTTC.

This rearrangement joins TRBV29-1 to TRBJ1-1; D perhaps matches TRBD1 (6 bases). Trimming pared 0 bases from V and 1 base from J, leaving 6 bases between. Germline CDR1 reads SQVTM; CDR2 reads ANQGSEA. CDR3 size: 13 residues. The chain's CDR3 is CSVEEQGNTEAFF. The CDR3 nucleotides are TGCAGCGTTGAAGAACAGGGGAACACTGAAGCTTTCTTT.

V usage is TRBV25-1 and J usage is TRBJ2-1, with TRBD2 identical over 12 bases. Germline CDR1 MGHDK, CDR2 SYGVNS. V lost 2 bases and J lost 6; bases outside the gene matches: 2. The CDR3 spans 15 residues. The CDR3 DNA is TGTGCCAGCAGTGAAGGACTAGCGGGGCTCAATGAGCAGTTCTTC. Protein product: CASSEGLAGLNEQFF.

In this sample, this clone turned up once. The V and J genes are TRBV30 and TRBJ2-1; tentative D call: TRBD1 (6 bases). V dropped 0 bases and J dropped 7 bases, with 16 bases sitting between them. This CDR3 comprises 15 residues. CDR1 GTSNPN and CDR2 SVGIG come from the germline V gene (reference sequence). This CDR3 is CAWSVIQGIGNEQFF. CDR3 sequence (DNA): TGTGCCTGGAGTGTAATCCAGGGGATAGGTAATGAGCAGTTCTTC.

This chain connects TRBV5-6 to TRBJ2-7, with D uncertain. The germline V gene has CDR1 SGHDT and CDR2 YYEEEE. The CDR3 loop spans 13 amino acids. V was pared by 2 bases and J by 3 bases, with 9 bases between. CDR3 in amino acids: CASSFLLNYEQYF. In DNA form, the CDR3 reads TGTGCCAGCAGCTTTCTCCTAAACTACGAGCAGTACTTC.

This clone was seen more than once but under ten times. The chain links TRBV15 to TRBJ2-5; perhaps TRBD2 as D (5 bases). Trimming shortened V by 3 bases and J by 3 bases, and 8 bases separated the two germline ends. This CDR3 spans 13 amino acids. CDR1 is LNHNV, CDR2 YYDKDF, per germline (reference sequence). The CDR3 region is CATSRVGEETQYF. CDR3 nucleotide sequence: TGTGCCACCAGCAGGGTGGGAGAAGAGACCCAGTACTTC.

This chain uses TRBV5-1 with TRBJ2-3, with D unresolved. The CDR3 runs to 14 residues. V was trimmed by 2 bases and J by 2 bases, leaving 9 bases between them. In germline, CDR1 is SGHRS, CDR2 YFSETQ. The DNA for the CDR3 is TGCGCCAGCAGCTTCGACACATACACAGATACGCAGTATTTT. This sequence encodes CASSFDTYTDTQYF.

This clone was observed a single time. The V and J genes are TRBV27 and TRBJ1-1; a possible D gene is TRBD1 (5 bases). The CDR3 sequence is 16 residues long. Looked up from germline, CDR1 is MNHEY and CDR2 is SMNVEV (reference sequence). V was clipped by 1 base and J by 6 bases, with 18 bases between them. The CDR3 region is CASSLFSGAIGAEAFF. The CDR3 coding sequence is TGTGCCAGCAGTTTATTCTCCGGGGCTATTGGCGCTGAAGCTTTCTTT.

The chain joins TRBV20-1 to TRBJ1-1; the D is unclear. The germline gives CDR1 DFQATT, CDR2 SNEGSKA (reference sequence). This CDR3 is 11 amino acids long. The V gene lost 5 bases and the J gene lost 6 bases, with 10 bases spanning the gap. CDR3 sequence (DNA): TGCAGTGCTGGGGTTTGGGCTGAAGCTTTCTTT. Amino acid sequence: CSAGVWAEAFF.

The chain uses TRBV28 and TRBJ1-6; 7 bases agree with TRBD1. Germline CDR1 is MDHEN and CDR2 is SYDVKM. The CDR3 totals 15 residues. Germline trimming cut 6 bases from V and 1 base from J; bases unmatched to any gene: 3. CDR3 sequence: CASRRQGSYNSPLHF. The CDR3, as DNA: TGTGCCAGCAGAAGACAGGGATCCTATAATTCACCCCTCCACTTT.

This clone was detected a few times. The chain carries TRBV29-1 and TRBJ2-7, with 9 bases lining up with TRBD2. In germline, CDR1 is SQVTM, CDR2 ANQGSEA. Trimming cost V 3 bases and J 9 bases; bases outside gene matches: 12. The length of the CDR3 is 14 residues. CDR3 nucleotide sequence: TGCAGCGTTGATGAGGCGGGGGGGCCAAGCGCGCAGTACTTC. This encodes CSVDEAGGPSAQYF.

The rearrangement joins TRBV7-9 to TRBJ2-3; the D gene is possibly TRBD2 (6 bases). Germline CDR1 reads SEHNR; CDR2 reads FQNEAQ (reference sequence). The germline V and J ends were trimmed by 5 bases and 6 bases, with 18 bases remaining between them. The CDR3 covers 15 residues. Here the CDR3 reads CASSAPFAGRDTQYF. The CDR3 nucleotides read TGTGCCAGCAGCGCGCCATTCGCGGGGAGGGATACGCAGTATTTT.